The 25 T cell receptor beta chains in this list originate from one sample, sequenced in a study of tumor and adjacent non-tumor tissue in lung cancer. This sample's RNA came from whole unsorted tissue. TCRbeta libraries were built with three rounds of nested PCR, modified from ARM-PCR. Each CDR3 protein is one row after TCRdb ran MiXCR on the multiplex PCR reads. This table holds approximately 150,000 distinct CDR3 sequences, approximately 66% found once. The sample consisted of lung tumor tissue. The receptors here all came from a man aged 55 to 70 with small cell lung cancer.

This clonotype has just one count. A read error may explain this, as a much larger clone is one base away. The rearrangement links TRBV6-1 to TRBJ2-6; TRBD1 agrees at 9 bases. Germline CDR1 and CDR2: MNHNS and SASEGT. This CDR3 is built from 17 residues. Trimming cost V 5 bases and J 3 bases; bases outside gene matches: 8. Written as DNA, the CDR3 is TGTGCCAGCAGTCCGCTAGACAGGGGGGTTGGGGCCAACGTCCTGACTTTC. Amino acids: CASSPLDRGVGANVLTF.

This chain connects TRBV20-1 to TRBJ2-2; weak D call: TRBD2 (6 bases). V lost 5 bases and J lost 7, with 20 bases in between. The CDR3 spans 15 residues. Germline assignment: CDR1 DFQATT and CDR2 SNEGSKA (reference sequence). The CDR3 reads CSAPHSGGSIGELFF. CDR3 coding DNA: TGCAGTGCTCCACATAGCGGCGGCAGCATCGGGGAGCTGTTTTTT.

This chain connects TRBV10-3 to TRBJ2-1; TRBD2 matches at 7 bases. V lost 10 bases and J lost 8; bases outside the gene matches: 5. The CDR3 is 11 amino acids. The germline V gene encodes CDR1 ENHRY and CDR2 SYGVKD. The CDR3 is CATSGGYEQFF. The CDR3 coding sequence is TGTGCCACATCGGGAGGATATGAGCAGTTCTTC.

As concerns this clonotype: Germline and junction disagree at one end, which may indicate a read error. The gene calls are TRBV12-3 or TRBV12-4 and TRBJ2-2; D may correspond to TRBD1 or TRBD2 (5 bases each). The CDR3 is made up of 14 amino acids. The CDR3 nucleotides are TGTGCCAGCAGTTTTTCAGGGAGTACCGGGGAGATGTTTTTT. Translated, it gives CASSFSGSTGEMFF.

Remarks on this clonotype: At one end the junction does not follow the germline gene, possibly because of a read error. CDR3 sequence reads: CASTLWCGQETKYF. The DNA of the CDR3 is TGTGCCAGCACACTATGGTGCGGACAAGAGACCAAGTACTTC. The genes are TRBV28 and TRBJ2-5, with a tentative D call TRBD1 (5 bases). There are 14 residues in the CDR3. Looked up from germline, CDR1 is MDHEN and CDR2 is SYDVKM.

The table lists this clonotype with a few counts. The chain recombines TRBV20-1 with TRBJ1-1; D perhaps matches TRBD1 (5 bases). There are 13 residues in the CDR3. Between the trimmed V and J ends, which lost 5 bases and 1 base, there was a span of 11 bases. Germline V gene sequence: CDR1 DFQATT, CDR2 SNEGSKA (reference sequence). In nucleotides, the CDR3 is TGCAGTGCTTCCGGGACGGCGAACACTGAAGCTTTCTTT. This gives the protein CSASGTANTEAFF.

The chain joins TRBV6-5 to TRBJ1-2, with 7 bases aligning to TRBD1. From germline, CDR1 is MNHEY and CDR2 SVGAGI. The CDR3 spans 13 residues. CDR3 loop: CVNSLSGGYGYTF. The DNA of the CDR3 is TGTGTCAACAGTTTATCAGGGGGCTATGGCTACACCTTC.

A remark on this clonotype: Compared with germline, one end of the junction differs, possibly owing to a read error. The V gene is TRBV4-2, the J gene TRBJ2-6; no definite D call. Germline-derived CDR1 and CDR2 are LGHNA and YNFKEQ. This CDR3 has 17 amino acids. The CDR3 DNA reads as TGTGCCAGCAGCCAAGAGGGTACGGCCTCTGTGGCCAACGTCATGACTTTC. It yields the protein CASSQEGTASVANVMTF.

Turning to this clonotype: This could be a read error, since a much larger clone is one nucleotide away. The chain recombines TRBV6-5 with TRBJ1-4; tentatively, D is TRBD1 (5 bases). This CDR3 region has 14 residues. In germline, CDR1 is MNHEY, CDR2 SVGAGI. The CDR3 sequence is CVSSYYRGVGTPFF. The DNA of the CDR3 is TGTGTCAGCAGTTACTACCGGGGGGTCGGGACCCCGTTTTTT.

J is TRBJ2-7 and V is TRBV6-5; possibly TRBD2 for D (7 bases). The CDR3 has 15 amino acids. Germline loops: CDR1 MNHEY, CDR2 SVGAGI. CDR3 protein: CANEGGLAPGYEHYV. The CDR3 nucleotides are TGTGCCAACGAGGGGGGGCTAGCGCCAGGCTACGAGCATTACGTC.

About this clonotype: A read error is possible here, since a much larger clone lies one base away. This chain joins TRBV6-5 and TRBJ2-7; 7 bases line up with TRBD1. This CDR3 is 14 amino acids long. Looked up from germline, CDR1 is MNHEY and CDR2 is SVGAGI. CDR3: CASSKWDRPYEQHF. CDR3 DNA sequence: TGTGCCAGCAGTAAGTGGGACAGACCCTACGAGCAGCACTTC.

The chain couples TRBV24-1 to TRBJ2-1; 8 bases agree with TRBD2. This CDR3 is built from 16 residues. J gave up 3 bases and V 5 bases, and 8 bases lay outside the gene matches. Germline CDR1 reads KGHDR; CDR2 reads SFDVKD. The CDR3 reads CATSGKTSGDYNEQFF. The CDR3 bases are TGTGCCACCAGTGGTAAAACTAGCGGAGACTACAATGAGCAGTTCTTC.

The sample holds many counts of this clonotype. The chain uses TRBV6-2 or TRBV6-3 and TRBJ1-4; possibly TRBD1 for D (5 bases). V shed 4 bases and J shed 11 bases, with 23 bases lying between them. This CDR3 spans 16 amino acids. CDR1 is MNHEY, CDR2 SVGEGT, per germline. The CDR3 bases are TGTGCCAGCAGTTTTGGAGGACACATTTCCGAGGGGAAACTGTTTTTT. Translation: CASSFGGHISEGKLFF.

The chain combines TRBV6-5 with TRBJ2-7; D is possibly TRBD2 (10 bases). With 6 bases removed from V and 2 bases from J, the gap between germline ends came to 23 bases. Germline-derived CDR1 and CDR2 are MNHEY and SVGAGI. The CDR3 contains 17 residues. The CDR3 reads CASRTGGNLAGAYEQYF. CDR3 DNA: TGTGCCAGCAGGACAGGGGGGAATCTAGCGGGAGCCTACGAGCAGTACTTC.

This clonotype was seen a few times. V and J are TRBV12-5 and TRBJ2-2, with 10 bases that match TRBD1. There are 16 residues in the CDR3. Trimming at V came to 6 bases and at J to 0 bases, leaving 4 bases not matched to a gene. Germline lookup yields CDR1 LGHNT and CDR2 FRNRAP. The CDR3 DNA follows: TGTGCTAGTGGCCCCGGGACAGGGGCGAACACCGGGGAGCTGTTTTTT. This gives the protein CASGPGTGANTGELFF.

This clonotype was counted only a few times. CDR3: CSARDTLSYPSYNEQFF. The DNA of the CDR3 is TGCAGTGCTAGAGACACGTTAAGCTACCCTTCCTACAATGAGCAGTTCTTC. The chain uses TRBV20-1 and TRBJ2-1; D uncertain. V was shortened by 0 bases and J by 1 base, with 16 bases between the two germline ends. The germline gives CDR1 DFQATT, CDR2 SNEGSKA (reference sequence). The length of the CDR3 is 17 residues.

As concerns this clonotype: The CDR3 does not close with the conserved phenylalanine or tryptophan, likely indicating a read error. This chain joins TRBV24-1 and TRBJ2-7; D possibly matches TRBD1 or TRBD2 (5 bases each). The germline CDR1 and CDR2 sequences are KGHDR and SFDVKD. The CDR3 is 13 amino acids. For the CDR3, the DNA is TGCGCCACCAGTGACCCGGGGCTCTACGAGCAGTACCTC. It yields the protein CATSDPGLYEQYL.

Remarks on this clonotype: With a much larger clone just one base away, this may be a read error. The CDR3 region is CASSLYLNQPQHF. The CDR3 region has the DNA TGTGCCAGCAGCTTATACCTAAATCAGCCCCAGCATTTT. V and J are TRBV11-3 and TRBJ1-5; D not certain. This CDR3 has 13 amino acids. V lost 2 bases, J lost 4 bases, and 6 bases lay in between. Germline V CDR1 and CDR2: SGHNT, YENEEA. Full variable domain (missing parts from reference TRBV11-3 and TRBJ1-5): EAGVVQSPRYKIIEKKQPVAFWCNPISGHNTLYWYLQNLGQGPELLIRYENEEAVDDSQLPKDRFSAERLKGVDSTLKIQPAELGDSAVYLCASSLYLNQPQHFGDGTRLSIL.

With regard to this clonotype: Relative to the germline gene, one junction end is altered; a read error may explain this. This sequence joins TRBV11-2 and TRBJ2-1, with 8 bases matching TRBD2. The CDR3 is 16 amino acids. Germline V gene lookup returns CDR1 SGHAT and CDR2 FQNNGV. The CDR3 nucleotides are TGTGCCAGCAGTTTAGGTCAAGCGGGAGAGGGCAATGAGCAGTCCTTC. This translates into CASSLGQAGEGNEQSF.

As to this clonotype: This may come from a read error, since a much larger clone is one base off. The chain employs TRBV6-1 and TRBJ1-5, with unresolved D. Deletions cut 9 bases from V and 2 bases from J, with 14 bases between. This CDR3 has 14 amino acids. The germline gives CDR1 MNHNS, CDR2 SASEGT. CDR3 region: CARTEGTGNQPQHF. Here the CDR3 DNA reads TGTGCCAGAACCGAGGGAACAGGCAATCAGCCCCAGCATTTT.

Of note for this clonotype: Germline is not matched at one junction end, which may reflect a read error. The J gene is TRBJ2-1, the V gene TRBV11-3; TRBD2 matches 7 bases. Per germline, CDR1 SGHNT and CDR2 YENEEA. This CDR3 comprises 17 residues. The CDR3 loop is CASSYPLGGSATNEQFF. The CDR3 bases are TGTGCCAGTAGCTACCCCCTTGGCGGGAGCGCTACAAATGAGCAGTTCTTC.

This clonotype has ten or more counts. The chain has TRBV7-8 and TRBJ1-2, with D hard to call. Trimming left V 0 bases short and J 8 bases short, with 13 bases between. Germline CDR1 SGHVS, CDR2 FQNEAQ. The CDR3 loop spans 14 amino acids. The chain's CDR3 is CASSLAGGGHGYTF. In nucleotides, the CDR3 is TGTGCCAGCAGCTTAGCGGGAGGAGGGCACGGCTACACCTTC.

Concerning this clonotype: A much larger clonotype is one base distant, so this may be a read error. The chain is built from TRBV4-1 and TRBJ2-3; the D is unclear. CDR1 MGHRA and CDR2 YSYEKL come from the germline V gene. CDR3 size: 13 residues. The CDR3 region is CARSQGLSDTQYF. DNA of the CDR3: TGCGCCAGGAGCCAAGGGTTGTCAGATACGCAGTATTTT.

CDR3 region: CASSYPRQPQHF. CDR3 sequence (DNA): TGTGCCAGCAGTTATCCTAGACAGCCCCAGCATTTT. The chain has TRBV6-6 and TRBJ1-5; D gene unclear. The CDR3 has 12 residues. Trimming removed 3 bases at V and 7 bases at J, with 7 bases between. The germline gives CDR1 MNHNY, CDR2 SVGAGI (reference sequence).

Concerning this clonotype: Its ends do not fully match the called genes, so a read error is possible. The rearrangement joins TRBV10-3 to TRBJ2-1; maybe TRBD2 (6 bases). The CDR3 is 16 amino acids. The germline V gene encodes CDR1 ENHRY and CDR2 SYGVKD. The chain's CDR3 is CAISEGTGVSYIEQFF. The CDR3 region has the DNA TGTGCCATCAGTGAAGGGACGGGAGTCTCCTACATTGAGCAGTTCTTC.